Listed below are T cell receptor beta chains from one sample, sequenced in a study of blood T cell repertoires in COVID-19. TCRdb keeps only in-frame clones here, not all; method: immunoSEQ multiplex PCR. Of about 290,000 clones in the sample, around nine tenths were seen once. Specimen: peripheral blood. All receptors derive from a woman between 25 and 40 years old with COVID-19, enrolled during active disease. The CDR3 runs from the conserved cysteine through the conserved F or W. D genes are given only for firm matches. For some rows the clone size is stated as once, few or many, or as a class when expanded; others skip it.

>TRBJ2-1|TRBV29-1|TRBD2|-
TGCAGCGTTGACCTAGCGGGGCCCTATGAGCAGTTCTTC
CSVDLAGPYEQFF
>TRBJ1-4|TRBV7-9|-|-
TGTGCCAGCACCACCAGGGGCGTAGGGAATGAAAAACTGTTTTTT
CASTTRGVGNEKLFF
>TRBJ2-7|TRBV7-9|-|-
TGTGCCAGCAGCCGATTCGGGACATATAACGAGCAGTACTTC
CASSRFGTYNEQYF
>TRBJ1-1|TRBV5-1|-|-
TGCGCCAGCAGCTTGGAGGGGGTAGAAGCTTTCTTT
CASSLEGVEAFF
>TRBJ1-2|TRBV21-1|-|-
TGTGCCAGCAGCCTCTACAGGCTGGCTAACTATGGCTACACCTTC
CASSLYRLANYGYTF
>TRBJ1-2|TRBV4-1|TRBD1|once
TGCGCCAGCAGCCCAAGCAAGGGGGCTGGTGGCTACACCTTC
CASSPSKGAGGYTF
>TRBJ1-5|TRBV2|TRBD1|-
TGTGCCAGCAGTACCATGGGACAGGTCTTCCTTCAGCCCCAGCATTTT
CASSTMGQVFLQPQHF
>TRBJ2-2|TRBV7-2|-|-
TGTGCCAGCAGCTACCGGACTGGCACCGGGGAGCTGTTTTTT
CASSYRTGTGELFF
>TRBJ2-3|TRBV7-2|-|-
TGTGCCAGCAGCGGGGACACGCTCTCAGATACGCAGTATTTT
CASSGDTLSDTQYF
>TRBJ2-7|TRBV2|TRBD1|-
TGTGCCAGCAGTGTCAACATATTGAACTTTTCAGGACAGGGACAGGGTGGTCACTCCTACGAGCAGTACTTC
CASSVNILNFSGQGQGGHSYEQYF
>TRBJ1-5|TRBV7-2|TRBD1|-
TGTGCCAGCAGCCTACCGGGACAGGGAATTGGGCAGCCCCAGCATTTT
CASSLPGQGIGQPQHF
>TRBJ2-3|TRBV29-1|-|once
TGCAGCGGTCTCGGACACGGATTTAATACGCAGTATTTT
CSGLGHGFNTQYF
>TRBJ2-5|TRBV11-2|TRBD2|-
TGTGCCAGCAGCCCAAGGCGGGGGGGCCAAGTGGAGACCCAGTACTTC
CASSPRRGGQVETQYF
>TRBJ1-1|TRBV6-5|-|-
TGTGCCAGCAGACCTGGCCCGCAGTTGAACACTGAAGCTTTCTTT
CASRPGPQLNTEAFF
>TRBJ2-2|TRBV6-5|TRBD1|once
TGTGCCAGCAGTTACGACAGACAGGGCGCCGGGGAGCTGTTTTTT
CASSYDRQGAGELFF
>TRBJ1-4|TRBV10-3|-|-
TGTGCCATCAGTGAGTCTCAACAGGGCCGAGAAAAACTGTTTTTT
CAISESQQGREKLFF
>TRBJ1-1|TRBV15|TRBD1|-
TGTGCCACCAGCAGAGGCGGGACAGGGAACACTGAAGCTTTCTTT
CATSRGGTGNTEAFF
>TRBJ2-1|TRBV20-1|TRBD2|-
TGCAGTGCTAGAGAGGGAGCGGGGGATCTCTTC
CSAREGAGDLF
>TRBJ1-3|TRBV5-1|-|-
TGCGCCAGCAGCCCGCTTGGGGCTGGCTCTGGAAACACCATATATTTT
CASSPLGAGSGNTIYF
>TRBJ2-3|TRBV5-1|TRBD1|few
TGCGCCAGCAGCGGCCAGGGACAGGGTGCAGATACGCAGTATTTT
CASSGQGQGADTQYF
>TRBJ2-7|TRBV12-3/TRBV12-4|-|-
TGTGCCAGCAGTTACAGGTACTCCTACGAGCAGTACTTC
CASSYRYSYEQYF
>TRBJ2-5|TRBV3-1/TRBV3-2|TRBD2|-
TGTGCCAGCAGCCAAGATCTCCTCAGCGGGGGGTACCAAGAGACCCAGTACTTC
CASSQDLLSGGYQETQYF
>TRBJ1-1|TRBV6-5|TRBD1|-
TGTGCCAGCAGTTACTGGGACAGGAGCAATGAAGCTTTCTTT
CASSYWDRSNEAFF
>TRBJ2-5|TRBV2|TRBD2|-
TGTGCCAGCAATTTGAGCGGGGGGGAAGAGACCCAGTACTTC
CASNLSGGEETQYF
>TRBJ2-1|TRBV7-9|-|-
TGTGCCAGCAGCGCTCACTCCCGGGGGGCGAATGAGCAGTTCTTC
CASSAHSRGANEQFF
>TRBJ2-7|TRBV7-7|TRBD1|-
TGTGCCAGCAGCCCCTCGACAGGGAGCTACGAGCAGTACTTC
CASSPSTGSYEQYF
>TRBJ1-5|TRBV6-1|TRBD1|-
TGTGCCAGCAGTGGACGCCGGGACAGCGTCTATAGCAATCAGCCCCAGCATTTT
CASSGRRDSVYSNQPQHF
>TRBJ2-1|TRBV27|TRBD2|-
TGTGCCAGCAGTTCTTTTGGGGCCAGCGGGGGGACAGAGGTGGCACACAATGAGCAGTTCTTC
CASSSFGASGGTEVAHNEQFF
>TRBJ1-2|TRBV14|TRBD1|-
TGTGCCAGCAGCCAAGCTCGGACAGGGGGCTTAGAGGGCTACACCTTC
CASSQARTGGLEGYTF
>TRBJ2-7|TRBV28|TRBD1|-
TGTGCCAGCAGTCGGCCGTGGACAGGGGACTACGAGCAGTACTTC
CASSRPWTGDYEQYF
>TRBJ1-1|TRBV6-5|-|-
TGTGCCAGCGTTCAGGGGCGGAAAAACACTGAAGCTTTCTTT
CASVQGRKNTEAFF
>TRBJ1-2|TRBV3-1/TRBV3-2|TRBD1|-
TGTGCCAGCAGCCCACCCTTCGACAGGGTAGCTGGCTACACCTTC
CASSPPFDRVAGYTF
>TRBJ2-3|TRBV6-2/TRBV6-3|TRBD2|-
TGTGCCAGCAGTCTAGCGGGGCCTAGAGGTACAGATACGCAGTATTTT
CASSLAGPRGTDTQYF
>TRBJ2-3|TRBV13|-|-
TGTGCCAGCAGCTGGGAACAGGGCTATTCTAGCACAGATACGCAGTATTTT
CASSWEQGYSSTDTQYF
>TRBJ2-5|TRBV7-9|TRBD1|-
TGTGCCAGCAGTCGCTCACGGACAGGGGAGGAGACCCAGTACTTC
CASSRSRTGEETQYF
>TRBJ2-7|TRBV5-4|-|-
TGTGCCAGCAGCGTAGGGGTAGCAGGGGATCCCCTATACGAGCAGTACTTC
CASSVGVAGDPLYEQYF
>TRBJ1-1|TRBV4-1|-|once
TGCGCCAGCAGCCAAGATCACGCGTCGGACACTGAAGCTTTCTTT
CASSQDHASDTEAFF
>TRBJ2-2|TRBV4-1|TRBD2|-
TGCGCCAGCAGCCAATATACCGGGACTAGCGGCACCGGGGAGCTGTTTTTT
CASSQYTGTSGTGELFF
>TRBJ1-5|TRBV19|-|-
TGTGCCAGTAGTAATATCGTCGGGGTTGGTCAGCCCCAGCATTTT
CASSNIVGVGQPQHF
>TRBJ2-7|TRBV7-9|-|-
TGTGCCAGCAGCCGGAGGGGTTCCCCCTACGAGCAGTACTTC
CASSRRGSPYEQYF
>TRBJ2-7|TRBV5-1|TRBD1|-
TGCGCCAGCAGCCTCGGACAGGCTCACGAGCAGTACTTC
CASSLGQAHEQYF